Sequencing of this TCR beta chain was carried out in a study of blood T cell repertoires in COVID-19. Overall study: Whether acute or convalescent, the COVID-19 samples came from the United States, Italy and Spain. In each case, the material was cDNA or gDNA derived from T cells, B-cell-depleted T cells, or PBMCs.

The CDR3 spans 14 residues. Germline V gives CDR1 SGHRS, CDR2 YFSETQ. Deletions cut 5 bases from V and 6 bases from J, with 12 bases between. Per the original methods: Estimates of nucleated cell counts were drawn from the amplification of reference gene primers. Profiled with immunoSEQ multiplex PCR; TCRdb holds only in-frame clones, not every one. V and J calls and clone size are as listed in that table; D and trimming were resolved from the DNA. The sample holds under 150,000 clones; roughly 85% are singletons and the top ten take about 13%. This clone was picked up one time. Input material: peripheral blood. The V and J genes are TRBV5-1 and TRBJ1-6, with D possibly being TRBD1 (6 bases). This receptor was taken from a human donor in a cohort sampled during active COVID-19. The CDR3 nucleotides are TGCGCCAGCAGGGGAGGGGGGGTTAATTCACCCCTCCACTTT. Amino acids: CASRGGGVNSPLHF.